Here is one TCR beta chain with its context. Its specificity is not known. V was trimmed by 0 bases and J by 5 bases, leaving 8 bases between them. Germline lookup yields CDR1 LNHDA and CDR2 SQIVND (reference sequence). The CDR3 is made up of 14 amino acids. Produced via immunoSEQ multiplex PCR; TCRdb's table is partial and in-frame only. Of roughly 2.5 million clones in the sample, approximately 94% are singletons; the top ten hold over 0.12%. These data originate in a study of shared clonotypes between healthy human individuals. Overall study: Plates per donor: three CD4 naive, three CD4 memory, two CD8 naive, one CD8 memory.

Study-wide findings and caveats: With a few donors compared, around 5% of naive CD4 clonotypes were shared. Exclusively blood specimens were collected; tissue repertoires likely differ.

Recent vaccinations or acute infections were absent in the healthy HIV-negative adult donors. Sequenced: naive CD4+ T cells sorted from blood. Sample subset: CD45RA+ positively selected. The sequence came from a man aged 18 to 30 in good health. The chain has TRBV19 and TRBJ2-4; D unclear. The CDR3: CASSIDLKQNIQYF. CDR3 DNA sequence: TGTGCCAGTAGTATAGATTTGAAGCAAAACATTCAGTACTTC.